The T cell receptor (beta chain) under discussion was sequenced for a study of a mutant IDH1 vaccine in newly diagnosed glioma. Only a few counts were recorded for this clone. As yet, its antigen is unknown. The repertoire was sequenced with immunoSEQ multiplex PCR; TCRdb's copy has only in-frame clones and lacks some. This table holds tens of thousands of clones, about 91% found once. Described time point: week 5, during vaccination. Vaccine doses each comprised 300 ug of mutant IDH1 20-mer peptide, with topical imiquimod. There are 14 residues in the CDR3. Germline V lookup: CDR1 MDHEN, CDR2 SYDVKM. Trimming took 9 bases from V and 8 from J; bases not matched to a gene: 12.

The receptor's source is a woman in her forties or fifties with glioma. The sample consisted of PBMCs, taken from a glioma patient whose treatment included an IDH1 peptide vaccine. This chain links TRBV28 with TRBJ1-4; 7 bases are a match to TRBD1. The CDR3, as DNA: TGTGCCAGTATGACAGGGACCGCCCGAGAAAAACTGTTTTTT. Translation gives CASMTGTAREKLFF.